Each of the 29 T cell receptor beta chains below was sequenced from the same sample in a study of OX40 agonist ivuxolimab in advanced cancers. Using immunoSEQ multiplex PCR, the repertoire was profiled, and TCRdb retains in-frame clones only, with some absent. This repertoire shows roughly 34,000 clones, about four fifths found once; its top ten account for 2.6%. The material sequenced was CD4+ or CD8+ T cells sorted from blood, taken in a trial of the OX40 agonist ivuxolimab. The receptors shown here come from an adult with an advanced solid tumor such as melanoma, head and neck, liver or kidney cancer.

The V call is TRBV30, the J call TRBJ2-7, with TRBD2 as a possible D gene (6 bases). The CDR3 sequence is 12 residues long. V shed 8 bases and J shed 1 base, with 12 bases lying between them. Germline loops: CDR1 GTSNPN, CDR2 SVGIG (reference sequence). The CDR3, as DNA: TGTGCCGGTGGACTACCTTCCTACGAGCAGTACTTC. Translating it yields CAGGLPSYEQYF. The whole variable domain, remainder taken from reference TRBV30 and TRBJ2-7, is SQTIHQWPATLVQPVGSPLSLECTVEGTSNPNLYWYRQAAGRGLQLLFYSVGIGQISSEVPQNLSASRPQDRQFILSSKKLLLSDSGFYLCAGGLPSYEQYFGPGTRLTVT.

The genes are TRBV6-5 and TRBJ1-6; 7 nucleotides line up with TRBD1. Germline V gene lookup returns CDR1 MNHEY and CDR2 SVGAGI. The CDR3 loop spans 15 amino acids. J lost 9 bases, V lost 6 bases, and 11 bases had no gene match. CDR3 nucleotides: TGTGCCAGCAGCTACAGGGGAAAGTTAAGTTCACCCCTCCACTTT. Amino acids: CASSYRGKLSSPLHF.

This chain links TRBV19 with TRBJ2-5; 7 bases match TRBD2. CDR3 length equals 17 residues. J gave up 2 bases and V 6 bases, and 15 bases lay outside the gene matches. Looked up from germline, CDR1 is LNHDA and CDR2 is SQIVND (reference sequence). CDR3 residues: CASSDWGGKSGQETQYF. The CDR3 region has the DNA TGTGCCAGTAGCGATTGGGGAGGGAAGTCAGGGCAAGAGACCCAGTACTTC.

The chain carries TRBV6-1 and TRBJ2-2, with no clear D. The V and J ends lost 8 bases and 3 bases respectively, with 4 bases between them. The germline gives CDR1 MNHNS, CDR2 SASEGT. The CDR3 is made up of 11 amino acids. In DNA form, the CDR3 reads TGTGCCAGCGGATACACCGGGGAGCTGTTTTTT. Its translation is CASGYTGELFF.

The CDR3, as DNA: TGTGCCAGCAGCTTGAGGTTCGGGAGCTCCTACAATGAGCAGTTCTTC. Translating gives CASSLRFGSSYNEQFF. This chain links TRBV5-6 with TRBJ2-1; possibly TRBD2 for D (6 bases). CDR1 is SGHDT, CDR2 YYEEEE, per germline. V lost 1 base, J lost 0 bases, and 11 bases lay in between. There are 16 residues in the CDR3.

The chain is built from TRBV7-3 and TRBJ2-1; 14 nucleotides line up with TRBD2. The germline gives CDR1 SGHTA, CDR2 FQGTGA. J was trimmed by 5 bases and V by 5 bases; bases with no gene match: 2. There are 15 residues in the CDR3. In nucleotides, the CDR3 is TGTGCCAGCAGCCGGGGACTAGCGGGGGACAATGAGCAGTTCTTC. Translation: CASSRGLAGDNEQFF.

CDR3 DNA sequence: TGCGCCAGCAGCCAAGCCCGTCCGGGGCAGAATTCACCCCTCCACTTT. Translation gives CASSQARPGQNSPLHF. The chain combines TRBV4-3 with TRBJ1-6; a weak D match, TRBD1 (5 bases). The CDR3 covers 16 residues. CDR1 and CDR2 from the germline V gene are LGHNA and YSLEER. Trimming shortened V by 1 base and J by 7 bases, and 14 bases separated the two germline ends.

This chain uses TRBV10-3 with TRBJ1-2; D possibly corresponds to TRBD1 (5 bases). Per the germline V gene, CDR1 is ENHRY and CDR2 is SYGVKD. Trimming took 0 bases from V and 3 from J, leaving 8 bases between them. The CDR3 runs to 14 residues. This CDR3 reads CAISESGGDYGYTF. The CDR3 coding sequence is TGTGCCATCAGTGAGTCGGGAGGGGACTATGGCTACACCTTC.

CDR3 protein: CASSERTTNTGELFF. CDR3 sequence (DNA): TGTGCCAGCAGTGAAAGGACTACGAACACCGGGGAGCTGTTTTTT. The V and J genes are TRBV6-1 and TRBJ2-2, with D possibly TRBD2 on 6 matching bases. The length of the CDR3 is 15 residues. V dropped 2 bases and J dropped 0 bases, with 7 bases sitting between them. The germline gives CDR1 MNHNS, CDR2 SASEGT.

This clone was seen a few times. V is TRBV2 and J is TRBJ1-6, with 9 bases that match TRBD1. The CDR3 has 14 residues. J gave up 9 bases and V 7 bases, and 7 bases lay outside the gene matches. In germline, CDR1 is SNHLY, CDR2 FYNNEI. The DNA of the CDR3 is TGTGCCAGCATGCTTTTGACAGGGGGTTCACCCCTCCACTTT. Its translation is CASMLLTGGSPLHF.

This clone was recorded a few times. The chain carries TRBV11-3 and TRBJ2-2, with unresolved D. Looked up from germline, CDR1 is SGHNT and CDR2 is YENEEA. With 1 base removed from V and 1 base from J, the gap between germline ends came to 4 bases. There are 14 residues in the CDR3. The CDR3 DNA reads as TGTGCCAGCAGCTTAGGGGGGAACACCGGGGAGCTGTTTTTT. Translation: CASSLGGNTGELFF.

This clone was seen once. The gene calls are TRBV20-1 and TRBJ2-3; D call uncertain. From germline, CDR1 is DFQATT and CDR2 SNEGSKA (reference sequence). The CDR3 extends over 11 amino acids. Between the trimmed V and J ends, which lost 5 bases and 3 bases, there was a span of 6 bases. The CDR3 sequence is CSAPYTDTQYF. The CDR3 nucleotides read TGCAGTGCTCCCTATACAGATACGCAGTATTTT.

Turning to this clone: An end of the junction does not agree with germline; a read error may underlie this. J is TRBJ2-3 and V is TRBV7-3; D is ambiguous. The CDR3 loop spans 13 amino acids. CDR1 and CDR2 from the germline V gene are SGHTA and FQGTGA. The CDR3 DNA reads as TGTGCCAGCAGCTTAATCGGCACAGAAACGCAGTATTTT. Translation: CASSLIGTETQYF.

This sequence joins TRBV7-2 and TRBJ2-4; D is ambiguous. From germline, CDR1 is SGHTA and CDR2 FQGNSA. V shed 2 bases and J shed 3 bases, with 8 bases lying between them. CDR3 size: 14 residues. In DNA form, the CDR3 reads TGTGCCAGCAGCTTAAATCACCTCAAAAACATTCAGTACTTC. Translated: CASSLNHLKNIQYF.

The rearrangement joins TRBV13 to TRBJ2-7, with D hard to call. Germline values: CDR1 PRHDT, CDR2 FYEKMQ (reference sequence). V lost 1 base and J 2 bases, leaving 9 bases between the germline ends. This CDR3 contains 14 residues. The CDR3 bases are TGTGCCAGCAGCTTAGAAGTTAGACCCTACGAGCAGTACTTC. Translation: CASSLEVRPYEQYF.

The chain has TRBV6-5 and TRBJ1-1; 8 nucleotides match TRBD1. The V gene end was trimmed by 5 bases and the J gene end by 6 bases; junction bases not matched to a gene: 11. Germline CDR1 reads MNHEY; CDR2 reads SVGAGI. The CDR3 spans 15 residues. CDR3 DNA sequence: TGTGCCAGCAGTACAACCCGGACAGGGAGCGCTGAAGCTTTCTTT. Its protein product is CASSTTRTGSAEAFF.

The chain uses TRBV28 and TRBJ1-2; 9 nucleotides agree with TRBD1. Germline V gives CDR1 MDHEN, CDR2 SYDVKM. V shed 6 bases, J shed 4 bases, and the junction held 9 bases outside the gene matches. The CDR3 is made up of 15 amino acids. In DNA form, the CDR3 reads TGTGCCAGCAGCACCGGGACAGGGTTTCGCTATGGCTACACCTTC. Residues: CASSTGTGFRYGYTF.

The CDR3 loop reads CASSYNVRRGYTF. In DNA form, the CDR3 reads TGTGCCAGCAGTTACAACGTAAGGCGGGGCTACACCTTC. The chain recombines TRBV6-5 with TRBJ1-2; D unclear. Germline V CDR1 and CDR2: MNHEY, SVGAGI. V was cut by 2 bases and J by 8 bases, with 12 bases left in between. The CDR3 extends over 13 amino acids.

The chain is built from TRBV29-1 and TRBJ2-5; D perhaps matches TRBD2 (7 bases). With 7 bases removed from V and 7 bases from J, the gap between germline ends came to 19 bases. CDR1 and CDR2 (germline): SQVTM, ANQGSEA. The length of the CDR3 is 13 residues. The CDR3 sequence is CSGVGGGYGTQYF. In DNA form, the CDR3 reads TGCAGCGGGGTTGGCGGGGGCTATGGGACCCAGTACTTC. Looking up the rest from reference TRBV29-1 and TRBJ2-5 gives the full variable domain: SAVISQKPSRDICQRGTSLTIQCQVDSQVTMMFWYRQQPGQSLTLIATANQGSEATYESGFVIDKFPISRPNLTFSTLTVSNMSPEDSSIYLCSGVGGGYGTQYFGPGTRLLVL.

The CDR3 region is CATTPGRRGDYTF. The DNA of the CDR3 is TGTGCCACCACCCCGGGACGGCGTGGAGACTACACCTTC. V gene TRBV10-3 combines with J gene TRBJ1-2; D possibly corresponds to TRBD1 (5 bases). The CDR3 has 13 amino acids. Trimming stripped 10 bases from V and 10 bases from J, with 22 bases between. Germline V gene lookup returns CDR1 ENHRY and CDR2 SYGVKD.

The chain is built from TRBV28 and TRBJ2-6; no reliable D call. CDR1 MDHEN and CDR2 SYDVKM come from the germline V gene. The CDR3 is 12 amino acids. V was pared by 6 bases and J by 1 base, with 1 base between. CDR3 protein: CASRSGANVLTF. CDR3 nucleotides: TGTGCCAGCAGGTCTGGGGCCAACGTCCTGACTTTC.

This clone occurred once. The chain recombines TRBV7-9 with TRBJ1-5, with D tentatively TRBD1 (5 bases). CDR3 length: 12 residues. The germline gives CDR1 SEHNR, CDR2 FQNEAQ (reference sequence). V dropped 8 bases and J dropped 4 bases, with 9 bases sitting between them. CDR3 in amino acids: CASSAGNQPQHF. The CDR3 bases are TGTGCCAGCTCGGCAGGGAATCAGCCCCAGCATTTT.

The chain joins TRBV19 to TRBJ1-5, with a tentative D call TRBD1 (6 bases). Germline lookup yields CDR1 LNHDA and CDR2 SQIVND (reference sequence). The germline V and J ends were trimmed by 7 bases and 5 bases, with 18 bases remaining between them. CDR3 length: 15 amino acids. The chain's CDR3 is CASTLRDRKYQPQHF. CDR3 nucleotide sequence: TGTGCCAGTACCCTCCGAGACAGGAAGTATCAGCCCCAGCATTTT.

V is TRBV10-3 and J is TRBJ1-3; 8 positions agree with TRBD1. This CDR3 is built from 14 residues. The germline V gene encodes CDR1 ENHRY and CDR2 SYGVKD. V shed 4 bases and J 3 bases; nucleotides not matched to a gene: 2. The CDR3 region has the DNA TGTGCCATCAGTGTGACAGGGGATGGAAACACCATATATTTT. This encodes CAISVTGDGNTIYF.

The chain joins TRBV11-3 to TRBJ2-1; D possibly corresponds to TRBD2 (5 bases). V lost 5 bases, J lost 0 bases, and 14 bases lay in between. CDR3 size: 16 residues. In germline, CDR1 is SGHNT, CDR2 YENEEA. The CDR3, as DNA: TGTGCCAGCAGCCTCTCTGTTAGCGCCTCCTACAATGAGCAGTTCTTC. It encodes CASSLSVSASYNEQFF.

V and J are TRBV5-1 and TRBJ2-5; D possibly matches TRBD1 or TRBD2 (5 bases each). The CDR3 contains 11 residues. V was cut by 3 bases and J by 5 bases, with 5 bases left in between. Looked up from germline, CDR1 is SGHRS and CDR2 is YFSETQ. CDR3 amino acids: CASSWGETQYF. DNA for the CDR3: TGCGCCAGCAGCTGGGGGGAGACCCAGTACTTC. The whole variable domain, remainder taken from reference TRBV5-1 and TRBJ2-5, is KAGVTQTPRYLIKTRGQQVTLSCSPISGHRSVSWYQQTPGQGLQFLFEYFSETQRNKGNFPGRFSGRQFSNSRSEMNVSTLELGDSALYLCASSWGETQYFGPGTRLLVL.

The CDR3 loop reads CASSLDRYTEAFF. The CDR3 DNA sequence: TGTGCCAGCAGCCTAGACAGATATACTGAAGCTTTCTTT. This chain uses TRBV7-3 with TRBJ1-1, with D possibly being TRBD1 (5 bases). V was clipped by 5 bases and J by 5 bases, with 12 bases between them. CDR3 length equals 13 residues. CDR1 and CDR2 (germline): SGHTA, FQGTGA.

The chain carries TRBV7-9 and TRBJ1-1, with no clear D. V dropped 3 bases and J dropped 0 bases, with 14 bases sitting between them. CDR1 and CDR2 (germline): SEHNR, FQNEAQ (reference sequence). CDR3 length equals 16 residues. The chain's CDR3 is CASSFGSERMNTEAFF. Written as DNA, the CDR3 is TGTGCCAGCAGCTTCGGCTCAGAGAGAATGAACACTGAAGCTTTCTTT.

The chain combines TRBV28 with TRBJ2-1; D might be TRBD2 (6 bases). This CDR3 region has 12 residues. Deletions cut 5 bases from V and 12 bases from J, with 14 bases between. Per the germline V gene, CDR1 is MDHEN and CDR2 is SYDVKM. In nucleotides, the CDR3 is TGTGCCAGCAGTACCTACGGGACTGGGCAGTTCTTC. As protein: CASSTYGTGQFF.